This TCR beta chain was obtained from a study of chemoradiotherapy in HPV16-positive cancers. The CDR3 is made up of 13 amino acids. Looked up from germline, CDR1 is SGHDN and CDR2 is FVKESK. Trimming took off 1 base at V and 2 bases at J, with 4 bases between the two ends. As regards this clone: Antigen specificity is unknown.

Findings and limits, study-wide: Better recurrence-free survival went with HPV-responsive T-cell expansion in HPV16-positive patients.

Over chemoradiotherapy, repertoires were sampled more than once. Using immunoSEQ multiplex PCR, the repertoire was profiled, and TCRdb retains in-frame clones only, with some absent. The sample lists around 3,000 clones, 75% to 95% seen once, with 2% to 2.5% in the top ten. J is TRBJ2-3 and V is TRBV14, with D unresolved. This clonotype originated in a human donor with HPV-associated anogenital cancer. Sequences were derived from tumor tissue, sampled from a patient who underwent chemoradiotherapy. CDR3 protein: CASSQVFTDTQYF. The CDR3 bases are TGTGCCAGCAGCCAAGTCTTCACAGATACGCAGTATTTT. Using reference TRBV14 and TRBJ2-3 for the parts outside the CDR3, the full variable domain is EAGVTQFPSHSVIEKGQTVTLRCDPISGHDNLYWYRRVMGKEIKFLLHFVKESKQDESGMPNNRFLAERTGGTYSTLKVQPAELEDSGVYFCASSQVFTDTQYFGPGTRLTVL.